The rows below give T cell receptor beta chains drawn from one sample of a study of blood T cell repertoires in COVID-19. Some clones are missing from TCRdb's copy, which holds only in-frame ones; the method was immunoSEQ multiplex PCR. Here the sample spans fewer than 400,000 clones, approximately 89% being singletons. The sample comprised PBMCs or T cells enriched from blood (not recorded which). Receptors originate from a man aged 25 to 45 who had recovered from COVID-19. CDR3s include the opening cysteine and the closing phenylalanine or tryptophan.

TRBJ1-2,TRBV5-6,CASSLRPTGPYGYTF
TRBJ2-2,TRBV21-1,CASSSPGQSNTGELFF
TRBJ1-2,TRBV7-9,CASSEGQGFSGYTF
TRBJ2-1,TRBV24-1,CATSETSGRYNEQFF
TRBJ2-7,TRBV27,CASSLSGQYLSSYEQYF
TRBJ2-1,TRBV3-1/TRBV3-2,CASSQGASGGGREQFF
TRBJ2-7,TRBV7-9,CASSPDSSSYEQYF
TRBJ2-7,TRBV6-5,CASVTGWYEQYF
TRBJ2-1,TRBV19,CASRSPQDYSSYNEQFF
TRBJ1-5,TRBV21-1,CASSKEGWQGRNQPQHF
TRBJ1-3,TRBV9,CASSVEGSGNTIYF
TRBJ2-5,TRBV18,CASSPPLFPMETQYF
TRBJ1-6,TRBV5-5,CASSGTGSYNSPLHF
TRBJ2-1,TRBV5-1,CASSLGQNYNEQFF
TRBJ2-1,TRBV25-1,CASSERGGADNEQFF
TRBJ1-1,TRBV30,CAWSVDRGGVTEAFF
TRBJ1-6,TRBV27,CASSTGPPGNSPLHF
TRBJ2-1,TRBV24-1,CATSDAPGQGAGGPPDEQFF
TRBJ2-7,TRBV18,CASSAGQGYEQYF
TRBJ1-5,TRBV7-8,CASSLDRAVWSNQPQHF
TRBJ2-5,TRBV6-5,CASSNRGRGETQYF
TRBJ2-5,TRBV21-1,CASSKDHTGWETQYF
TRBJ2-7,TRBV27,CASSTPGQVPYEQYF
TRBJ2-1,TRBV10-3,CAISEGVRQGYNEQFF
TRBJ1-2,TRBV29-1,CSVSFRQDLPFGSF
TRBJ2-1,TRBV11-2,CASSLAGTFTEQFF
TRBJ1-5,TRBV19,CASSWGGGVRNQPQHF